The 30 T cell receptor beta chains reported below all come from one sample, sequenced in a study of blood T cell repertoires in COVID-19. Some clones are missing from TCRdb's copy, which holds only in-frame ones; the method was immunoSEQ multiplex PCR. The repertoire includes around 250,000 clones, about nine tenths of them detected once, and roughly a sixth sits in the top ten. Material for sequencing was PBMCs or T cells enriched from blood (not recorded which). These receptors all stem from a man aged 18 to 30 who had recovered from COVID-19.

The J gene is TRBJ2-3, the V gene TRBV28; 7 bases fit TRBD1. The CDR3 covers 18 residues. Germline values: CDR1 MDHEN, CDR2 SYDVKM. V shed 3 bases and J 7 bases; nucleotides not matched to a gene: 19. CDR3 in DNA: TGTGCCAGCAGTTTCGGTCTCTTAACCGGGACAGATGATTATACGCAGTATTTT. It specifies CASSFGLLTGTDDYTQYF.

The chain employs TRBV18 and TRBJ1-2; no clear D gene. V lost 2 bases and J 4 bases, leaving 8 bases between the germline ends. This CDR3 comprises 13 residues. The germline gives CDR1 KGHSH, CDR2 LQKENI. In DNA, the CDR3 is TGTGCCAGCTCACCAGACAAACTCTATGGCTACACCTTC. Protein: CASSPDKLYGYTF.

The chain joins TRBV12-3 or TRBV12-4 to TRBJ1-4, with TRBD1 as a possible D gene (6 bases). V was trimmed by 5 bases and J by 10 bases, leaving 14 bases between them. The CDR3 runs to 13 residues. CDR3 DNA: TGTGCCAGCAGTCCGAGTCAGGGGACAAAACTGTTTTTT. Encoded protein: CASSPSQGTKLFF.

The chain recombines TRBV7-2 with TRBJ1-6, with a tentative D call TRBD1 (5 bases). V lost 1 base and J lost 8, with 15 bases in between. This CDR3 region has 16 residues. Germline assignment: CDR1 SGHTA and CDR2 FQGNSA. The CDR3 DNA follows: TGTGCCAGCAGCTTAGTTTACAGGCAAAGGGATTCACCCCTCCACTTT. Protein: CASSLVYRQRDSPLHF.

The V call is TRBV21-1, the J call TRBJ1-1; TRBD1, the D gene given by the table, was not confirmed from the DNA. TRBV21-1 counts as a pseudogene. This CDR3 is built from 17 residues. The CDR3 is CASISTSLGQGWTEAFF. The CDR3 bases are TGTGCCAGCATCTCAACCTCGCTGGGGCAGGGCTGGACTGAAGCTTTCTTT.

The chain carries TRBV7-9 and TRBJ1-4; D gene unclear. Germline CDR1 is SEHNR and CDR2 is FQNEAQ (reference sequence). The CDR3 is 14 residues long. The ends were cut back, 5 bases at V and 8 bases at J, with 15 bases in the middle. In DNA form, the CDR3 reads TGTGCCAGCAGCCAAACGGTCGGAGGGGAAAAACTGTTTTTT. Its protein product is CASSQTVGGEKLFF.

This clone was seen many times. The CDR3 DNA reads TGTGCTAGTGGTTTGGTACTGGCTCAGCGAATTTATGGCTACACCTTC. Its protein product is CASGLVLAQRIYGYTF. The rearrangement links TRBV12-5 to TRBJ1-2; D is unclear. The length of the CDR3 is 16 residues. With 0 bases removed from V and 5 bases from J, the gap between germline ends came to 16 bases. Germline CDR1 reads LGHNT; CDR2 reads FRNRAP.

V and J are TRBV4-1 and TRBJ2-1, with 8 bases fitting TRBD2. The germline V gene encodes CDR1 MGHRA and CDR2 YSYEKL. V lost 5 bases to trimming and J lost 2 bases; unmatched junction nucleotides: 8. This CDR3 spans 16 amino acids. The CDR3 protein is CASSKHTSGPYNEQFF. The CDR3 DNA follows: TGCGCCAGCAGCAAGCACACTAGCGGACCCTACAATGAGCAGTTCTTC.

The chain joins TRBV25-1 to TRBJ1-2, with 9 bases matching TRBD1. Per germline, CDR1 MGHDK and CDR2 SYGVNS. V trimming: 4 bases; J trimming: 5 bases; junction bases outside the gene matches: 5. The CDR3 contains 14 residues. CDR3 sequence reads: CASSGSDRGYGYTF. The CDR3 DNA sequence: TGTGCCAGCAGTGGGTCGGACAGGGGATATGGCTACACCTTC.

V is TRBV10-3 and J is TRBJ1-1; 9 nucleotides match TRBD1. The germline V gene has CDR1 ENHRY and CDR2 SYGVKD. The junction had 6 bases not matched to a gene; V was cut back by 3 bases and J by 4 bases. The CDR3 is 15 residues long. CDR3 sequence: CAISDLGTGFTEAFF. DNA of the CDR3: TGTGCCATCAGTGACCTGGGGACAGGGTTCACTGAAGCTTTCTTT.

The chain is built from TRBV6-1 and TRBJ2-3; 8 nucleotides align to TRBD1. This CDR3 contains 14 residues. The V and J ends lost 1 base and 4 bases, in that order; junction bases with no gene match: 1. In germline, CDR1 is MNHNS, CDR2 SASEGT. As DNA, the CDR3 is TGTGCCAGCAGTGAAGGGACAGGGTCAGATACGCAGTATTTT. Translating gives CASSEGTGSDTQYF.

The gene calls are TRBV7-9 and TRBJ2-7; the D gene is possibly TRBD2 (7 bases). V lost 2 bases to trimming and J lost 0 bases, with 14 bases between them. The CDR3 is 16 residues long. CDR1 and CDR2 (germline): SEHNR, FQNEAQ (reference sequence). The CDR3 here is CASSLNREGLSYEQYF. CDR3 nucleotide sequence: TGTGCCAGCAGCTTAAACAGGGAGGGGCTCTCCTACGAGCAGTACTTC. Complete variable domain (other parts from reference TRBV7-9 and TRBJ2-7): DTGVSQNPRHKITKRGQNVTFRCDPISEHNRLYWYRQTLGQGPEFLTYFQNEAQLEKSRLLSDRFSAERPKGSFSTLEIQRTEQGDSAMYLCASSLNREGLSYEQYFGPGTRLTVT.

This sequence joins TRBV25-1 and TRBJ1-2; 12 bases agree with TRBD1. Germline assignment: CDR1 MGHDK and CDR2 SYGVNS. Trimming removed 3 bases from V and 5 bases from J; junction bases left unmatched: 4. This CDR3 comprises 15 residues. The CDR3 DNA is TGTGCCAGCAGTGACGGGACAGGGGGCGGATATGGCTACACCTTC. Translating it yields CASSDGTGGGYGYTF.

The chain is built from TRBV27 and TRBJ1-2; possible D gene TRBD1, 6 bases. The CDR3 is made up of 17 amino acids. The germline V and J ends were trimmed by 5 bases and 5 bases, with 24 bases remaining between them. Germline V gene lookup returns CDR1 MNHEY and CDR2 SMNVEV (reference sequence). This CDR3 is CASSLERLTGSIYGYTF. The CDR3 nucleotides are TGTGCCAGCAGTCTCGAGAGGCTCACAGGGAGTATATATGGCTACACCTTC.

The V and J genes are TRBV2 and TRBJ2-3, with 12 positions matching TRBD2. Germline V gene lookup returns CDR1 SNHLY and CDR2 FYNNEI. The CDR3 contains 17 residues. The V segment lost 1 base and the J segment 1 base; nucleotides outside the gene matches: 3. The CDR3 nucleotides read TGTGCCAGCAGTGAAGGGAGGACTAGCGGGGGCACAGATACGCAGTATTTT. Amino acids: CASSEGRTSGGTDTQYF.

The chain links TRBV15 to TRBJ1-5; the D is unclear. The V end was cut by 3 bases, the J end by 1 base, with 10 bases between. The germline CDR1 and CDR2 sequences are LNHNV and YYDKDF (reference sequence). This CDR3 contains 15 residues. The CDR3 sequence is CATSRARESNQPQHF. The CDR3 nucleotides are TGTGCCACCAGCAGGGCCCGTGAAAGCAATCAGCCCCAGCATTTT.

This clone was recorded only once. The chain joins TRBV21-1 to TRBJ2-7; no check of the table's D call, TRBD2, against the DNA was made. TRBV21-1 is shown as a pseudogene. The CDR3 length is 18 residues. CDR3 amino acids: CASSKVGLAGDFWYEQYF. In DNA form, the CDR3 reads TGTGCCAGCAGCAAAGTTGGACTAGCGGGGGACTTTTGGTACGAGCAGTACTTC.

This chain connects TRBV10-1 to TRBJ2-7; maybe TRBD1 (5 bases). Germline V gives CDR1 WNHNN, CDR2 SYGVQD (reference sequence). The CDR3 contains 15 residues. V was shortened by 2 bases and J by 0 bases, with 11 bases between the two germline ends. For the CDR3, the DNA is TGCGCCAGCAGTGAGGCCAGGGATCCCTCCTACGAGCAGTACTTC. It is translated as CASSEARDPSYEQYF.

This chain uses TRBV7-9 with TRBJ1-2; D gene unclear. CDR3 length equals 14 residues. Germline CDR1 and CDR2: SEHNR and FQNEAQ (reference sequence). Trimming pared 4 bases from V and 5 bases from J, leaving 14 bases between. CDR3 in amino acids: CASSSTQPRYGYTF. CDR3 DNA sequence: TGTGCCAGCAGCTCTACCCAACCAAGATATGGCTACACCTTC.

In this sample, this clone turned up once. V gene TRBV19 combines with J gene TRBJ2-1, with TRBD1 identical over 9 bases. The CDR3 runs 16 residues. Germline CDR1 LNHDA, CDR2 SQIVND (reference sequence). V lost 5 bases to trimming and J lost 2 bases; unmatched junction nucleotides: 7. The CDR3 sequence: CASSVGQGPPYNEQFF. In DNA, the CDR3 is TGTGCCAGTAGTGTAGGACAGGGGCCACCCTACAATGAGCAGTTCTTC.

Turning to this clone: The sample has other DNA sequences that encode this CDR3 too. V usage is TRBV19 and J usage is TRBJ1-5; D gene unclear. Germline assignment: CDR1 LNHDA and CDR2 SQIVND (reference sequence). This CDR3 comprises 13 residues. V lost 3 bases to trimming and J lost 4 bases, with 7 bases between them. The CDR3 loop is CASSIAGNQPQHF. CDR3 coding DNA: TGTGCCAGTAGTATTGCAGGAAATCAGCCCCAGCATTTT.

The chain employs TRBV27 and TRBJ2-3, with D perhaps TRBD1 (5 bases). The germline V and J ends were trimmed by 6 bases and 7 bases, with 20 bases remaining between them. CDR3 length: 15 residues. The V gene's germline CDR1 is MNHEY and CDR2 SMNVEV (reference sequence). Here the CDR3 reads CASSPRLGVGNTQYF. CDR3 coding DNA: TGTGCCAGCAGCCCACGCCTAGGGGTTGGGAATACGCAGTATTTT.

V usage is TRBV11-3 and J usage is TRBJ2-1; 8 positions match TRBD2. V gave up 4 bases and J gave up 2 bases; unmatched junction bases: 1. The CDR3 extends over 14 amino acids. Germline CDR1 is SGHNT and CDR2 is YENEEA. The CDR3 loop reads CASSSGLAYNEQFF. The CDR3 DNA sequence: TGTGCCAGCAGCTCGGGACTAGCCTACAATGAGCAGTTCTTC. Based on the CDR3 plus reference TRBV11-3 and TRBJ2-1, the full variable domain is EAGVVQSPRYKIIEKKQPVAFWCNPISGHNTLYWYLQNLGQGPELLIRYENEEAVDDSQLPKDRFSAERLKGVDSTLKIQPAELGDSAVYLCASSSGLAYNEQFFGPGTRLTVL.

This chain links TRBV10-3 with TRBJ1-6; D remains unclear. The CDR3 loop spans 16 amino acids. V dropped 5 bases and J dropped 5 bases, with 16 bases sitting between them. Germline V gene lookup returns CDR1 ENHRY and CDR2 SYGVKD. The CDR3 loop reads CAISPLGVSNNSPLHF. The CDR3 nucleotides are TGTGCCATCAGTCCCCTCGGGGTCTCAAATAATTCACCCCTCCACTTT.

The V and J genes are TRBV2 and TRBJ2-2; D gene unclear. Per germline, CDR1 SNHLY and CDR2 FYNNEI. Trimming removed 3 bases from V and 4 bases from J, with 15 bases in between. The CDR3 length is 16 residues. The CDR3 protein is CASSDGQQAGTGELFF. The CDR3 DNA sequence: TGTGCCAGCAGTGATGGTCAACAAGCAGGCACCGGGGAGCTGTTTTTT.

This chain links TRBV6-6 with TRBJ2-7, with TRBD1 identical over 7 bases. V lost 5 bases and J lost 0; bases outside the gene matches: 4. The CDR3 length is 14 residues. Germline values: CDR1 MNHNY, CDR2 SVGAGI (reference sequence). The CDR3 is CASSPGQSSYEQYF. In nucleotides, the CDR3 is TGTGCCAGCAGTCCGGGACAGAGCTCCTACGAGCAGTACTTC.

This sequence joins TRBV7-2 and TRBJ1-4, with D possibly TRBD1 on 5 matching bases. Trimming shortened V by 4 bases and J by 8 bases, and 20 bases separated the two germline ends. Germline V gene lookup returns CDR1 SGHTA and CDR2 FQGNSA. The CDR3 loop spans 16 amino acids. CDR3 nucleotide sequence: TGTGCCAGCAGCTCAGGGACCCCGGGGACTAGGGAAAAACTGTTTTTT. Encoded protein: CASSSGTPGTREKLFF.

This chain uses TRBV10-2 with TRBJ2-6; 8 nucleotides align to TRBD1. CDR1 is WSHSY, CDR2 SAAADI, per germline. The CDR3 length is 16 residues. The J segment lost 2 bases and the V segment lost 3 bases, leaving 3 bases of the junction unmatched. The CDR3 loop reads CASSDKQGAGANVLTF. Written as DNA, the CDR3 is TGCGCCAGCAGTGATAAACAGGGGGCTGGGGCCAACGTCCTGACTTTC.

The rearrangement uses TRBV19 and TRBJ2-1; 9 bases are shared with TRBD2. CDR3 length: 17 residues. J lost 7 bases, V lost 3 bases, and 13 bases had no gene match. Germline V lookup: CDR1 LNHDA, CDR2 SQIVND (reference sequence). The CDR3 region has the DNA TGTGCCAGTAGTATTTCCGGGGAGGGAGCGGGGGGAAATGAGCAGTTCTTC. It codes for CASSISGEGAGGNEQFF.

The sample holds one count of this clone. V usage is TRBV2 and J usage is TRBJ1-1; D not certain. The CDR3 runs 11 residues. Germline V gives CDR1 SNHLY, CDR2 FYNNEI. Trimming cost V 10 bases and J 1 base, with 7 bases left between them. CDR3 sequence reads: CANHKNTEAFF. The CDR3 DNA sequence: TGTGCCAACCACAAGAACACTGAAGCTTTCTTT.